This T cell receptor beta chain was profiled in a study of CD8+CD57+ T cells in acquired aplastic anemia. Turning to the study itself: DNA from sorted CD4+ and CD8+ cells averaged roughly 3.4 ug. Average CD4+ read depth in healthy donors was about 10.8 million reads.

Genomic DNA was employed as the template in profiling TCR beta VDJ and CDR3. TCRdb redid the calling of the reads with MiXCR, one entry per CDR3 protein. The data contain fewer than 45,000 distinct CDR3 sequences, more than 75% of them seen just once; the ten biggest clones take up approximately 24%. Points from the study as a whole: Patients shared approximately 30 CD8+ CDR3 sequences with controls. Statistical testing detected no significant gap in CD8+ Simpson's diversity between patients and controls.

About this clonotype: Its antigen is unidentified.

The germline V gene encodes CDR1 LGHNA and CDR2 YSLEER. Trimming removed 1 base at V and 7 bases at J, with 10 bases between. This CDR3 spans 13 amino acids. This sequence was found in a human donor in good health, serving as a control. Sequencing input: sorted CD4+, CD8+, or CD8+CD57+ T cells (not recorded which) from PBMCs. V is TRBV4-3 and J is TRBJ1-2, with a possible D match to TRBD1 (6 bases). The CDR3 region has the DNA TGCGCCAGCAGCCAAGCAGGGGAGGCTGGCTACACCTTC. Its protein is CASSQAGEAGYTF.